This T cell receptor beta chain was documented in a study of blood T cell repertoires in COVID-19. Sequencing was performed with immunoSEQ multiplex PCR; in TCRdb, only in-frame clones are kept and a portion is missing. The top ten hold around 5.8% of the sample, which has approximately 80,000 clones, over 70% seen once. Per the germline V gene, CDR1 is SGHDT and CDR2 is YYEEEE. The V gene lost 2 bases and the J gene lost 3 bases, with 11 bases spanning the gap. CDR3 length equals 14 residues. Sample: peripheral blood. The receptor comes from a man aged 50 to 59 with active or convalescent COVID-19. This sequence joins TRBV5-6 and TRBJ1-1, with unresolved D. Here the CDR3 reads CASSFEAKDTEAFF. CDR3 nucleotides: TGTGCCAGCAGCTTTGAGGCGAAGGACACTGAAGCTTTCTTT.